Given below is one T cell receptor beta chain in context. Antigen: not known. The CDR3 totals 14 residues. The V end was cut by 3 bases, the J end by 5 bases, with 13 bases between. CDR1 and CDR2 from the germline V gene are LNHDA and SQIVND (reference sequence). This entry comes from a study of T cell repertoires in cytomegalovirus infection. Study-level information: Signatures in public TCR beta sequences pointed to both CMV infection and matching HLA type. General study points: HLA-C-restricted CMV clonotypes gave the most frequent clonotype in two of eight donors.

Via MiXCR, TCRdb re-called the reads, giving one row per CDR3 protein. The repertoire includes around 360,000 distinct CDR3 sequences, nearly 35% of them detected once, and around an eighth sits in the top ten. The starting material was cultured PBMCs, obtained from culture after CMV antigen stimulation. The TCR sequence derives from a human donor in good health (CMV status not recorded). Some clones in this sample may be carry-over from other donors' samples. The chain carries TRBV19 and TRBJ1-2; weak D call: TRBD1 (6 bases). CDR3 region: CASSILPGAYGYTF. CDR3 DNA: TGTGCCAGTAGTATCCTTCCAGGGGCTTATGGCTACACCTTC. The full variable domain, with the rest looked up from reference TRBV19 and TRBJ1-2, is DGGITQSPKYLFRKEGQNVTLSCEQNLNHDAMYWYRQDPGQGLRLIYYSQIVNDFQKGDIAEGYSVSREKKESFPLTVTSAQKNPTAFYLCASSILPGAYGYTFGSGTRLTVV.